These 15 T cell receptor beta chains were sequenced from one sample in a study of long-term antiretroviral therapy in people with HIV. The run of the v3.0 immunoSEQ assay was at survey level. The data were produced by immunoSEQ multiplex PCR, yet TCRdb's version contains in-frame clones alone and is incomplete. The sample contains some 28,000 clones, 90% to 95% of which appear only once. The material sequenced was unsorted PBMCs, taken 6 to 6.5 years after starting antiretroviral therapy. The receptor set was obtained from a young man with HIV.

The rearrangement uses TRBV7-3 and TRBJ2-1; TRBD2 aligns across 13 bases. CDR3 length equals 19 residues. With V trimmed by 5 bases and J by 7 bases, 17 bases remained unmatched. The germline CDR1 and CDR2 sequences are SGHTA and FQGTGA. CDR3 sequence (DNA): TGTGCCAGCAGCCGAGAGTTGGGACTAGCGGGGAATAAACAAAATGAGCAGTTCTTC. Translated: CASSRELGLAGNKQNEQFF.

This sequence joins TRBV27 and TRBJ2-4; unclear D gene. The germline CDR1 and CDR2 sequences are MNHEY and SMNVEV (reference sequence). The V gene lost 6 bases and the J gene lost 1 base, with 13 bases spanning the gap. The CDR3 is 15 amino acids. The CDR3 protein is CASSPGSQAKNIQYF. The CDR3 nucleotides are TGTGCCAGCAGCCCCGGTAGTCAGGCCAAAAACATTCAGTACTTC.

This sequence joins TRBV6-5 and TRBJ2-3, with a possible D match to TRBD2 (6 bases). V shed 5 bases and J shed 5 bases, with 17 bases lying between them. Germline V gives CDR1 MNHEY, CDR2 SVGAGI. CDR3 size: 15 residues. For the CDR3, the DNA is TGTGCCAGCAGTCGGCGCGGAGTCGGGGGAGATACGCAGTATTTT. This codes for CASSRRGVGGDTQYF.

The chain couples TRBV7-9 to TRBJ2-5, with D unclear. V was clipped by 5 bases and J by 7 bases, with 11 bases between them. Germline values: CDR1 SEHNR, CDR2 FQNEAQ (reference sequence). This CDR3 has 12 amino acids. The CDR3 region is CASSLGSGTQYF. The CDR3 DNA reads as TGTGCCAGCAGCCTGGGCTCCGGGACCCAGTACTTC.

The table lists this clone with a count of one. CDR3 nucleotide sequence: TGTGCCAGTAGTACGGCCCGGGACTCGATAGGGAATGAGCAGTTCTTC. Translation gives CASSTARDSIGNEQFF. The chain has TRBV19 and TRBJ2-1; a weak D match, TRBD2 (6 bases). The CDR3 runs 16 residues. CDR1 is LNHDA, CDR2 SQIVND, per germline (reference sequence). V was cut by 4 bases and J by 7 bases, with 20 bases left in between.

V and J are TRBV5-6 and TRBJ2-3; D not resolved. CDR3 size: 12 residues. V was clipped by 4 bases and J by 6 bases, with 9 bases between them. Germline CDR1 is SGHDT and CDR2 is YYEEEE. The CDR3 nucleotides read TGTGCCAGCAGCCGTGGACGCGATACGCAGTATTTT. It codes for CASSRGRDTQYF.

This clone was seen a few times. The chain recombines TRBV9 with TRBJ2-1; 10 bases line up with TRBD2. The CDR3 consists of 17 residues. Germline CDR1 SGDLS, CDR2 YYNGEE. Trimming cost V 3 bases and J 10 bases; bases outside gene matches: 16. The CDR3 spells CASSDQSGSGRAWEQFF. The CDR3, as DNA: TGTGCCAGCAGCGATCAATCGGGGAGCGGGAGGGCGTGGGAGCAGTTCTTC.

The chain couples TRBV6-5 to TRBJ2-7, with 7 bases that match TRBD2. Unmatched junction bases numbered 6, after V lost 4 bases and J lost 3 bases. The CDR3 is 14 amino acids. The germline gives CDR1 MNHEY, CDR2 SVGAGI. The CDR3 region is CASSLSGTLYEQYF. In DNA, the CDR3 is TGTGCCAGCAGTTTGAGCGGGACCCTCTACGAGCAGTACTTC.

The J gene is TRBJ1-1, the V gene TRBV4-1; D is possibly TRBD1 (5 bases). There are 15 residues in the CDR3. Germline-derived CDR1 and CDR2 are MGHRA and YSYEKL. V was pared by 4 bases and J by 0 bases, with 12 bases between. CDR3 loop: CASSPPGVMNTEAFF. The CDR3 coding sequence is TGCGCCAGCAGCCCCCCGGGGGTTATGAACACTGAAGCTTTCTTT.

The genes are TRBV6-5 and TRBJ1-4; no firm D call. V was pared by 6 bases and J by 6 bases, with 17 bases between. The CDR3 consists of 15 residues. Germline-derived CDR1 and CDR2 are MNHEY and SVGAGI. The CDR3 DNA reads TGTGCCAGCAGAGCCAGCACCCTGTATGATGAAAAACTGTTTTTT. It translates to CASRASTLYDEKLFF.

The rearrangement links TRBV19 to TRBJ1-6; 7 bases line up with TRBD1. The ends lost 2 bases at V and 6 bases at J; junction bases unmatched: 4. CDR1 and CDR2 (germline): LNHDA, SQIVND (reference sequence). The CDR3 consists of 15 residues. The CDR3 region has the DNA TGTGCCAGTAGTATATCTACAGGGGCTAATTCACCCCTCCACTTT. Residues: CASSISTGANSPLHF.

CDR3 loop: CAWSVTDYGYTF. CDR3 DNA sequence: TGTGCCTGGAGTGTGACAGATTATGGCTACACCTTC. The genes are TRBV30 and TRBJ1-2; D is perhaps TRBD1 (5 bases). Trimming pared 0 bases from V and 5 bases from J, leaving 7 bases between. The germline CDR1 and CDR2 sequences are GTSNPN and SVGIG (reference sequence). The CDR3 consists of 12 residues.

The chain has TRBV2 and TRBJ2-6; D remains ambiguous. The germline V gene encodes CDR1 SNHLY and CDR2 FYNNEI. V lost 8 bases and J 0 bases, leaving 17 bases between the germline ends. CDR3 length: 17 amino acids. The CDR3 spells CASRLRSGRSGANVLTF. The CDR3 DNA follows: TGTGCCAGCCGCCTAAGGTCCGGCCGCTCTGGGGCCAACGTCCTGACTTTC.

J is TRBJ1-1 and V is TRBV28; 8 positions agree with TRBD1. This CDR3 region has 15 residues. With V trimmed by 4 bases and J by 0 bases, 4 bases remained unmatched. CDR1 MDHEN and CDR2 SYDVKM come from the germline V gene. The CDR3 region is CASSWDRLLNTEAFF. In nucleotides, the CDR3 is TGTGCCAGCAGTTGGGACAGGTTGTTGAACACTGAAGCTTTCTTT.

This chain joins TRBV5-1 and TRBJ1-1; tentative D call: TRBD1 (5 bases). Germline CDR1 SGHRS, CDR2 YFSETQ. CDR3 length equals 13 residues. The V end lost 4 bases, the J end lost 3 bases, and 10 bases lay between the germline ends. CDR3 loop: CASSTTGDTEAFF. The CDR3 DNA follows: TGCGCCAGCAGCACCACGGGGGACACTGAAGCTTTCTTT.